This is a list of T cell receptor beta chains from one sample in a study of early T cells in non-severe SARS-CoV-2 infection. Via MiXCR, TCRdb re-called the 5' RACE reads, giving one row per CDR3 protein. The data hold about 130,000 distinct CDR3 sequences, with 15% observed a single time. Sequenced material: whole blood. These TCRs come from an adult who was a healthcare worker with PCR-confirmed SARS-CoV-2 infection or an uninfected control (not recorded which). Each CDR3 is given with its conserved first and last residue. The D gene is left open where the match is weak. Expanded clones get a size class; other rows say once, few or many, or leave the size out.

clone size	J gene	V gene	D gene	CDR3 protein	CDR3 DNA
few	TRBJ1-2	TRBV29-1	NA	CSVEGSGYGYTF	TGCAGCGTTGAGGGTTCGGGCTATGGCTACACCTTC
NA	TRBJ1-1	TRBV7-9	NA	CASSWGGQLTEAFF	TGTGCCAGCAGCTGGGGAGGACAGCTCACTGAAGCTTTCTTT
once	TRBJ1-2	TRBV27	TRBD1	CASMFGTGNGYTF	TGTGCCAGCATGTTCGGGACAGGCAATGGCTACACCTTC
NA	TRBJ2-5	TRBV29-1	NA	CSVEEGPPRQYF	TGCAGCGTCGAGGAGGGCCCCCCGCGCCAGTACTTC
NA	TRBJ2-7	TRBV10-3	NA	CAISENGANEQYF	TGTGCCATCAGTGAAAACGGCGCCAACGAGCAGTACTTC
many	TRBJ1-1	TRBV12-3/TRBV12-4	NA	CASSLAHVRAEAFF	TGTGCCAGCAGTTTAGCGCATGTGAGGGCTGAAGCTTTCTTT
NA	TRBJ2-3	TRBV5-1	TRBD2	CASGGGTDTQYF	TGCGCCAGCGGGGGAGGGACAGATACGCAGTATTTT
NA	TRBJ2-7	TRBV29-1	TRBD2	CSVVEIAGTYEQYF	TGCAGCGTTGTAGAAATAGCGGGAACCTACGAGCAGTACTTC
NA	TRBJ2-3	TRBV7-3	TRBD2	CASSFGGVTDTQYF	TGTGCCAGCAGCTTCGGGGGGGTCACAGATACGCAGTATTTT
NA	TRBJ2-4	TRBV2	TRBD1	CASRGTGVKNIQYF	TGTGCCAGCAGGGGGACAGGGGTCAAAAACATTCAGTACTTC
NA	TRBJ2-2	TRBV5-4	TRBD1	CASSRTGRTGELFF	TGTGCCAGCAGCCGGACAGGGCGCACCGGGGAGCTGTTTTTT
few	TRBJ1-2	TRBV7-8	NA	CASSPRAPADLYGYTF	TGTGCCAGCAGCCCTCGGGCGCCCGCAGATCTGTATGGCTACACCTTC
NA	TRBJ1-1	TRBV6-5	TRBD1	CASRADRGGTEAFF	TGTGCCAGCAGAGCGGACAGGGGCGGGACTGAAGCTTTCTTT
NA	TRBJ2-3	TRBV6-1	NA	CASSEVMWEGRDTQYF	TGTGCCAGCAGTGAAGTGATGTGGGAAGGTCGCGATACGCAGTATTTT
NA	TRBJ1-1	TRBV5-5	NA	CASTSAGTRDFEAFF	TGTGCCAGCACTAGCGCCGGGACACGGGACTTTGAAGCTTTCTTT
NA	TRBJ1-2	TRBV29-1	NA	CSAGRDDGYTF	TGCAGCGCCGGGAGGGACGATGGCTACACCTTC
NA	TRBJ1-5	TRBV7-8	NA	CASSSTPGPREKPQHF	TGTGCCAGCAGCTCCACTCCGGGCCCCAGAGAGAAGCCCCAGCATTTT
many	TRBJ2-7	TRBV11-1	NA	CASSFRMGSQSFPYEQYF	TGTGCCAGCAGCTTTAGGATGGGGAGCCAATCCTTCCCCTACGAGCAGTACTTC
many	TRBJ2-2	TRBV3-1	NA	CASSPQDFTGELFF	TGTGCCAGCAGCCCTCAGGACTTCACCGGGGAGCTGTTTTTT
few	TRBJ2-1	TRBV11-3	TRBD2	CASSPTSVLAGGTEQFF	TGTGCCAGCAGCCCCACCTCCGTTCTAGCGGGGGGAACTGAGCAGTTCTTC
few	TRBJ2-7	TRBV3-1	TRBD2	CASRDQRGAYEQYF	TGTGCCAGCAGGGACCAGCGGGGAGCCTACGAGCAGTACTTC
once	TRBJ2-2	TRBV11-2	NA	CASSFGASGPSGELFF	TGTGCCAGCAGTTTTGGGGCCAGCGGGCCATCCGGGGAGCTGTTTTTT
few	TRBJ1-5	TRBV18	TRBD1	CASSPDRASNQPQHF	TGTGCCAGCTCACCGGACAGGGCCAGCAATCAGCCCCAGCATTTT
few	TRBJ1-1	TRBV6-5	NA	CASSYLARTTEAFF	TGTGCCAGCAGTTACTTGGCCAGGACCACTGAAGCTTTCTTT
many	TRBJ2-3	TRBV3-1	NA	CASSGADTQYF	TGTGCCAGCAGCGGTGCAGATACGCAGTATTTT
NA	TRBJ1-4	TRBV27	NA	CASSLGLRGEKLFF	TGTGCCAGCAGTTTGGGGCTAAGGGGTGAAAAACTGTTTTTT
many	TRBJ2-1	TRBV12-3/TRBV12-4	NA	CASRRPGTPEFF	TGTGCCAGCAGGCGCCCCGGGACCCCAGAGTTCTTC
many	TRBJ1-2	TRBV6-1	NA	CASRGGGGGYGYTF	TGTGCCAGCAGAGGCGGAGGGGGAGGCTATGGCTACACCTTC
few	TRBJ2-6	TRBV19	NA	CASSIDEWGHPSASGANVLTF	TGTGCCAGTAGTATCGACGAGTGGGGGCACCCGAGCGCCTCTGGGGCCAACGTCCTGACTTTC
NA	TRBJ2-3	TRBV20-1	NA	CSARGLTQYF	TGCAGTGCTAGGGGGCTTACGCAGTATTTT
many	TRBJ2-5	TRBV27	NA	CASSPRGHQETQYF	TGTGCCAGCAGTCCCCGGGGGCACCAAGAGACCCAGTACTTC
NA	TRBJ2-7	TRBV20-1	NA	CSALTSRYEQYF	TGCAGTGCCCTGACTTCTCGCTACGAGCAGTACTTC
NA	TRBJ1-1	TRBV4-2	NA	CASSQDTRRPLNTEAFF	TGTGCCAGCAGCCAAGATACGAGAAGACCGTTGAACACTGAAGCTTTCTTT
few	TRBJ1-1	TRBV5-4	NA	CASSLGGVTTEAFF	TGTGCCAGCAGCTTGGGAGGGGTTACCACTGAAGCTTTCTTT
few	TRBJ1-6	TRBV11-1	NA	CASRPTGSSYNSPLHF	TGTGCCAGCAGGCCTACAGGGAGCTCCTATAATTCACCCCTCCACTTT
few	TRBJ1-1	TRBV5-1	NA	CASKVQTNTEAFF	TGCGCCAGCAAGGTACAGACGAACACTGAAGCTTTCTTT
NA	TRBJ2-1	TRBV11-2	NA	CASSLRDVDNEQFF	TGTGCCAGCAGCTTAAGGGACGTCGACAATGAGCAGTTCTTC
NA	TRBJ1-1	TRBV14	NA	CASSQDPREVAFF	TGTGCCAGCAGCCAAGACCCCAGGGAAGTAGCTTTCTTT
NA	TRBJ1-4	TRBV4-1	NA	CASSQEGSGVVDEKLFF	TGCGCCAGCAGCCAAGAAGGCTCCGGGGTGGTGGATGAAAAACTGTTTTTT
few	TRBJ1-2	TRBV7-9	NA	CASSPEAGDGYTF	TGTGCCAGCAGCCCCGAGGCAGGGGATGGCTACACCTTC
NA	TRBJ1-4	TRBV5-4	NA	CASSPHPGEGEKLFF	TGTGCCAGCAGCCCCCACCCGGGGGAAGGTGAAAAACTGTTTTTT
NA	TRBJ2-7	TRBV29-1	NA	CSVAEGSYEQYF	TGCAGCGTTGCTGAAGGGAGCTACGAGCAGTACTTC
few	TRBJ2-5	TRBV5-1	TRBD1	CASSLGDRKETQYF	TGCGCCAGCAGCTTGGGGGACAGAAAAGAGACCCAGTACTTC
NA	TRBJ2-2	TRBV6-6	NA	CASSYLIGTGTGELFF	TGTGCCAGCAGTTACCTGATCGGAACAGGGACCGGGGAGCTGTTTTTT
few	TRBJ2-1	TRBV20-1	TRBD2	CSARPSGDNEQFF	TGCAGTGCTAGACCTAGCGGGGACAATGAGCAGTTCTTC
few	TRBJ2-7	TRBV19	NA	CASSIRGPYEQYF	TGTGCCAGTAGTATCCGCGGACCCTACGAGCAGTACTTC
many	TRBJ1-5	TRBV5-5	NA	CASSWEGLSNQPQHF	TGTGCCAGCAGCTGGGAGGGATTGAGCAATCAGCCCCAGCATTTT
few	TRBJ2-5	TRBV3-1	NA	CASGGTPAQGETQYF	TGTGCCAGTGGCGGGACCCCCGCCCAGGGGGAGACCCAGTACTTC
NA	TRBJ2-7	TRBV5-1	NA	CASSLDRENEQYF	TGCGCCAGCAGCTTGGACAGGGAAAACGAGCAGTACTTC
NA	TRBJ2-7	TRBV27	NA	CASSLLGTSYEQYF	TGTGCCAGCAGTTTATTAGGGACCTCCTACGAGCAGTACTTC
many	TRBJ2-3	TRBV6-6	TRBD1	CASRTTGLDTQYF	TGTGCCAGCAGAACGACAGGGTTGGATACGCAGTATTTT
NA	TRBJ1-2	TRBV6-6	TRBD1	CASSPDLGQGRYTF	TGTGCCAGCAGCCCTGATCTAGGACAGGGGCGATACACCTTC
NA	TRBJ1-1	TRBV10-3	NA	CAISESSGAYEAFF	TGTGCCATCAGTGAGTCGAGCGGGGCCTATGAAGCTTTCTTT
once	TRBJ1-1	TRBV29-1	TRBD1	CSVGGQARMEAFF	TGCAGCGTTGGCGGACAGGCTAGAATGGAAGCTTTCTTT
few	TRBJ1-2	TRBV30	NA	CAWNVDSRGYTF	TGTGCCTGGAATGTGGACTCCCGAGGCTACACCTTC
NA	TRBJ2-2	TRBV5-1	NA	CASSLDSYGELFF	TGCGCCAGCAGCTTGGACTCGTACGGGGAGCTGTTTTTT
NA	TRBJ1-2	TRBV12-3/TRBV12-4	NA	CASSLPAYGYTF	TGTGCCAGCAGTTTGCCGGCGTATGGCTACACCTTC
NA	TRBJ1-1	TRBV29-1	NA	CSIVEVTAFF	TGCAGCATTGTGGAGGTAACGGCTTTCTTT